Below are 8 T cell receptor beta chains sequenced from a single sample in a study of identical twins. TCRdb analysed the 5' RACE reads with MiXCR anew, one entry per CDR3 protein. The sample records approximately 470,000 distinct CDR3 sequences, approximately 15% being singletons. The same sample was also studied in work on yellow fever vaccine responses in identical twins.

The sequenced sample was CD4+ T cells sorted from blood. These receptors all stem from a woman in her late teens or twenties in good health.

This clonotype turned up a few times. The J gene is TRBJ1-5, the V gene TRBV5-1, with D tentatively TRBD1 (6 bases). V was cut by 2 bases and J by 4 bases, with 13 bases left in between. In germline, CDR1 is SGHRS, CDR2 YFSETQ. The CDR3 spans 15 residues. The DNA for the CDR3 is TGCGCCAGCAGCTTAGGCAGGGGCCCAAATCAGCCCCAGCATTTT. This encodes CASSLGRGPNQPQHF.

This chain links TRBV5-1 with TRBJ2-7, with D perhaps being TRBD1 or TRBD2 (5 bases each). The CDR3 extends over 16 amino acids. Germline assignment: CDR1 SGHRS and CDR2 YFSETQ. Trimming took 0 bases from V and 3 from J, leaving 16 bases between them. The DNA of the CDR3 is TGCGCCAGCAGCTTGGCCTGGGACCTCTCCGGCTACGAGCAGTACTTC. Amino acids: CASSLAWDLSGYEQYF. The full variable domain, with the rest looked up from reference TRBV5-1 and TRBJ2-7, is KAGVTQTPRYLIKTRGQQVTLSCSPISGHRSVSWYQQTPGQGLQFLFEYFSETQRNKGNFPGRFSGRQFSNSRSEMNVSTLELGDSALYLCASSLAWDLSGYEQYFGPGTRLTVT.

The genes are TRBV3-1 and TRBJ2-1, with D possibly called TRBD1 or TRBD2 (5 bases each). With 8 bases removed from V and 8 bases from J, the gap between germline ends came to 16 bases. Germline CDR1 and CDR2: LGHDT and YNNKEL (reference sequence). CDR3 length: 13 amino acids. The CDR3 here is CASHGGRWDEQFF. Here the CDR3 DNA reads TGTGCCAGCCATGGGGGAAGGTGGGATGAGCAGTTCTTC.

The V call is TRBV20-1, the J call TRBJ2-1, with 7 bases fitting TRBD2. V dropped 6 bases and J dropped 7; count of bases not matched to a gene: 12. This CDR3 has 14 residues. CDR1 is DFQATT and CDR2 is SNEGSKA in the germline V gene (reference sequence). CDR3 protein: CSAPTSLLRNEQFF. CDR3 bases: TGCAGTGCCCCGACTAGCCTTCTTCGGAATGAGCAGTTCTTC.

Only a few counts were recorded for this clonotype. The chain couples TRBV11-2 to TRBJ1-1, with D tentatively TRBD1 (5 bases). CDR3 length equals 13 residues. V dropped 1 base and J dropped 6 bases, with 9 bases sitting between them. In germline, CDR1 is SGHAT, CDR2 FQNNGV. CDR3 sequence (DNA): TGTGCCAGCAGCTTAGTGCAGGGTCCTGAAGCTTTCTTT. It is translated as CASSLVQGPEAFF.

CDR3 protein: CASTPDRGVLNTEAFF. The DNA for the CDR3 is TGCGCCAGCACTCCCGACAGGGGGGTGTTGAACACTGAAGCTTTCTTT. The gene calls are TRBV5-1 and TRBJ1-1; TRBD1 matches at 9 bases. J was trimmed by 0 bases and V by 6 bases; bases with no gene match: 9. Germline CDR1 and CDR2: SGHRS and YFSETQ. The CDR3 consists of 16 residues.

The chain recombines TRBV30 with TRBJ2-3, with 12 bases lining up with TRBD2. The CDR3 extends over 15 amino acids. Per the germline V gene, CDR1 is GTSNPN and CDR2 is SVGIG (reference sequence). In DNA, the CDR3 is TGTGCTCGAACTAGCGGGGGGATTAGCACAGATACGCAGTATTTT. The encoded protein is CARTSGGISTDTQYF.

The gene calls are TRBV9 and TRBJ2-1; D is ambiguous. CDR3 length equals 15 residues. V shed 0 bases and J shed 4 bases, with 11 bases lying between them. CDR1 SGDLS and CDR2 YYNGEE come from the germline V gene. This CDR3 is CASSVARQAYNEQFF. CDR3 in DNA: TGTGCCAGCAGCGTAGCTAGGCAGGCTTACAATGAGCAGTTCTTC.